The sequence of this T cell receptor (beta chain) was determined in a study of cytomegalovirus exposure and HLA in healthy donors. Libraries were prepared by immunoSEQ multiplex PCR; TCRdb keeps only in-frame clonotypes and omits some of them. The sample has around 350,000 clones, 70% to 90% seen once; the top ten hold roughly 0.83%. This clonotype was obtained from a woman aged 18-29 years in good health and CMV-seronegative. Sequenced sample: PBMCs.

The CDR3 protein is CASRLGEGTEAFF. CDR3 coding DNA: TGTGCCAGCAGACTAGGGGAGGGCACTGAAGCTTTCTTT. The V call is TRBV6-4, the J call TRBJ1-1; tentatively, D is TRBD1 (5 bases). Germline V gene sequence: CDR1 MRHNA, CDR2 SNTAGT. Trimming removed 6 bases from V and 4 bases from J, with 12 bases in between. This CDR3 comprises 13 residues.